The clone carrying this T cell receptor beta chain has a handful of counts. As yet, its antigen is unknown. This sample was included in a study of blood T cells in healthy people across ages. Study findings and constraints: Both higher diversity and more naive CD4+ cells marked long-lived donors when set against aged donors. Bulk PBMC profiling left naive and antigen-experienced comparisons inconclusive.

CDR3 length: 14 residues. V was cut by 2 bases and J by 0 bases, with 8 bases left in between. Germline CDR1 and CDR2: KGHSH and LQKENI. For the second PCR, which ran for 7 to 11 cycles, a sample-barcoded 5' primer and a J-beta primer mix were used. TCRdb analysed the 5' RACE reads with MiXCR anew, one entry per CDR3 protein. The sample consists of over 1.5 million distinct CDR3 sequences, around 50% of them appearing once. Every donor gave roughly 9.6 milliliters of peripheral blood. No fewer than 5.5 micrograms of total RNA were isolated from every sample. The receptor's source is a woman in her 40s in good health. The sample taken for sequencing was blood. This chain uses TRBV18 with TRBJ2-7; no clear D. The CDR3 sequence is CASSPSYSSYEQYF. CDR3 in DNA: TGTGCCAGCTCACCATCTTACAGCTCCTACGAGCAGTACTTC.